This T cell receptor beta chain was identified in a study of CD8+ T cells in alopecia areata. Findings and limits, study-wide: Higher clonality than in normal scalp was seen in lesional scalp, especially alopecia totalis/universalis.

Isolated RNA was reverse transcribed into cDNA used as the sequencing template. Libraries were prepared by immunoSEQ multiplex PCR; TCRdb keeps only in-frame clonotypes and omits some of them. The sample yields roughly 260,000 clones, without any singletons. Cells pooled from cutaneous lymph nodes were sorted on CD4, CD8alpha, NKG2D, NKG2ACE and other markers. The CDR3 is made up of 12 amino acids. Germline V lookup: CDR1 NNHDY, CDR2 SYVADS. About this clone itself: Its antigen is as yet unknown. The gene names given are mouse names. The CDR3 extends 4 residues past the end of the read, so its final part is completed from the germline J gene.

The receptor's source is a C3H/HeJ mouse with alopecia areata. These mice share the MHC haplotype H2-k. Sequencing was carried out using CD4+ T cells sorted from a lymph node. The J gene is TRBJ1-2, the V gene TRBV13-3; TRBD1 matches at 8 bases. Incomplete CDR3 DNA: TGTGCCAGCAGGGACAGGGAGTCC. Translated, it gives CASRDRES. The entire CDR3 sequence reads CASRDRESDYTF.